A single sample is the source of the 13 T cell receptor beta chains below, sequenced in a study of T cell repertoires in cytomegalovirus infection. What these receptors recognize is not known. Using its own MiXCR run on the reads, TCRdb lists one record per CDR3 protein. The repertoire holds about 890,000 distinct CDR3 sequences, about a third seen once, with more than 13% in the top ten. The specimen was cultured CD8+ T cells from PBMCs, collected from culture after CMV antigen stimulation. The receptors were gathered from a human donor in good health (CMV status not recorded). Some clones in this sample may be carry-over from other donors' samples.

The rearrangement links TRBV7-9 to TRBJ2-5; 8 bases are shared with TRBD2. CDR3 length: 14 amino acids. Trimming removed 5 bases from V and 5 bases from J; junction bases left unmatched: 7. Per the germline V gene, CDR1 is SEHNR and CDR2 is FQNEAQ (reference sequence). CDR3 sequence reads: CASSPPGGKETQYF. The DNA of the CDR3 is TGTGCCAGCAGCCCTCCGGGGGGGAAGGAGACCCAGTACTTC.

The chain couples TRBV6-6 to TRBJ1-1, with D hard to call. This CDR3 spans 12 amino acids. Looked up from germline, CDR1 is MNHNY and CDR2 is SVGAGI (reference sequence). V was trimmed by 11 bases and J by 11 bases, leaving 21 bases between them. This CDR3 is CAAARANLGAFF. The DNA for the CDR3 is TGTGCCGCGGCGAGGGCGAATTTAGGGGCTTTCTTT.

Comments on this clonotype: This could be a read error, since a much larger clone is one nucleotide away. This chain joins TRBV12-5 and TRBJ2-3; D gene uncertain. Trimming cost V 0 bases and J 4 bases, with 17 bases left between them. This CDR3 contains 17 residues. Germline V gene data show CDR1 as LGHNT and CDR2 as FRNRAP. Here the CDR3 reads CASGLVTDLFASDTQYF. DNA of the CDR3: TGTGCTAGTGGTTTGGTAACAGATCTCTTTGCCTCAGATACGCAGTATTTT.

This clonotype showed up many times. The rearrangement uses TRBV7-6 and TRBJ2-1; TRBD1 is a possible D gene (5 bases). CDR1 and CDR2 from the germline V gene are SGHVS and FNYEAQ. The CDR3 extends over 16 amino acids. Trimming took off 1 base at V and 0 bases at J, with 10 bases between the two ends. The CDR3 bases are TGTGCCAGCAGCTTAGGACAGAGGAGCTCCTACAATGAGCAGTTCTTC. This codes for CASSLGQRSSYNEQFF.

The genes are TRBV6-1 and TRBJ1-2; 7 bases line up with TRBD1. The V segment lost 5 bases and the J segment 7 bases; nucleotides outside the gene matches: 10. This CDR3 has 14 amino acids. Germline V gene lookup returns CDR1 MNHNS and CDR2 SASEGT. The CDR3 bases are TGTGCCAGCAGTTTCGACACAGGGGAGGTTGGCTACACCTTC. Encoded protein: CASSFDTGEVGYTF.

This clonotype was seen at least ten times. This rearrangement joins TRBV28 to TRBJ2-3; 8 bases agree with TRBD1. Germline V gives CDR1 MDHEN, CDR2 SYDVKM. The CDR3 is 15 residues long. V shed 6 bases and J 3 bases; nucleotides not matched to a gene: 8. The chain's CDR3 is CASSRGQGITDTQYF. The CDR3 nucleotides are TGTGCCAGCAGCCGTGGACAGGGAATTACAGATACGCAGTATTTT.

This clonotype was seen once. The chain has TRBV27 and TRBJ2-7; D is uncertain. The CDR3 is made up of 12 amino acids. CDR1 is MNHEY and CDR2 is SMNVEV in the germline V gene (reference sequence). The CDR3 loop is CVRPSAYYEQYV. In DNA form, the CDR3 reads TGTGTCAGGCCCAGCGCCTATTACGAGCAGTACGTC.

This clonotype appeared a few times. V usage is TRBV28 and J usage is TRBJ2-7, with D perhaps TRBD2 (6 bases). The CDR3 has 15 residues. CDR1 MDHEN and CDR2 SYDVKM come from the germline V gene. The germline V and J ends were trimmed by 4 bases and 2 bases, with 15 bases remaining between them. DNA for the CDR3: TGTGCCAGCAGTTGGGGTGGAGGGCACCCCTACGAGCAGTACGTC. It specifies CASSWGGGHPYEQYV.

This clonotype was observed a few times. The chain recombines TRBV25-1 with TRBJ1-2; no clear D gene. Germline CDR1 MGHDK, CDR2 SYGVNS. V lost 5 bases and J 4 bases, leaving 11 bases between the germline ends. The CDR3 has 13 amino acids. DNA of the CDR3: TGTGCCAGCAGTACTGGACGGGCCTATGGCTACACCTTC. Amino acids: CASSTGRAYGYTF.

The rearrangement joins TRBV20-1 to TRBJ1-2; no definite D call. The V gene's germline CDR1 is DFQATT and CDR2 SNEGSKA (reference sequence). The CDR3 is 12 residues long. Trimming took 2 bases from V and 4 from J, leaving 8 bases between them. The CDR3 loop reads CSARMDGYGYTF. CDR3 in DNA: TGCAGTGCTAGAATGGACGGCTATGGCTACACCTTC.

V is TRBV28 and J is TRBJ1-2, with no clear D. Germline V lookup: CDR1 MDHEN, CDR2 SYDVKM. CDR3 length: 11 residues. Trimming left V 6 bases short and J 6 bases short, with 8 bases between. The CDR3 loop is CASRGLDGYTF. Here the CDR3 DNA reads TGTGCCAGCAGAGGTCTAGATGGCTACACCTTC.

V is TRBV6-6 and J is TRBJ1-1, with 10 bases fitting TRBD1. Looked up from germline, CDR1 is MNHNY and CDR2 is SVGAGI (reference sequence). The CDR3 sequence is 14 residues long. Germline trimming cut 6 bases from V and 7 bases from J; bases unmatched to any gene: 8. CDR3 sequence (DNA): TGTGCCAGCAGCCTCGACAGGGGGCTTGTTGAAGCTTTCTTT. As protein: CASSLDRGLVEAFF.

The chain joins TRBV4-3 to TRBJ1-1, with D perhaps TRBD1 (5 bases). The V gene lost 0 bases and the J gene lost 11 bases, with 19 bases spanning the gap. The CDR3 consists of 15 residues. Germline loops: CDR1 LGHNA, CDR2 YSLEER. The CDR3 sequence: CASSQDRGGLELAFF. The CDR3 region has the DNA TGCGCCAGCAGCCAAGATCGGGGGGGTTTGGAGTTGGCTTTCTTT.